This TCR beta chain was identified during a study of beta chain features in type 1 diabetes. The entirety of the isolated RNA underwent reverse transcription, so expressed TCRB transcripts were sequenced. Each stem cell-like memory T cell sample yielded approximately 1 million reads on average. Here immunoSEQ multiplex PCR was the method, and the copy in TCRdb shows in-frame clones only, minus some. The sample shows tens of thousands of clones, 63% of them seen only once. V gave up 7 bases and J gave up 6 bases; unmatched junction bases: 9. This CDR3 spans 13 amino acids. The germline V gene has CDR1 SQVTM and CDR2 ANQGSEA. Study conclusions and caveats: Shortening of TCRB CDR3s, moderate but significant, appeared in all four CD4+ subsets of Type 1 diabetes patients. The study found that naive, central memory and Treg TCRB repertoires appeared more similar in patients than in healthy donors.

In its sample, this clone was seen a few times. Its target is unknown. The sequence derives from a woman in her 30s with type 1 diabetes. V usage is TRBV29-1 and J usage is TRBJ2-4; 7 bases are shared with TRBD1. Sequencing used stem cell memory CD4+ T cells from blood. The CDR3 is CSARQGARNIQYF. The CDR3 region has the DNA TGCAGCGCCCGACAGGGTGCACGAAACATTCAGTACTTC.